The table lists the clone carrying this T cell receptor (beta chain) with a few counts. No antigen is known for it. Donors ranged from about 6 to 90 years old and were healthy Caucasians in Russia. Peripheral blood was drawn, around 9.5 milliliters per donor. Together with a sample-barcoded 5' primer, a J-beta primer mix was included in a second PCR lasting about 7 to 11 cycles. TCRdb re-called the 5' RACE reads through MiXCR, storing one row per CDR3 protein. The data show 1.5 million to 2 million distinct CDR3 sequences, approximately 28% seen once. Trimming removed 4 bases from V and 3 bases from J, with 12 bases in between. The CDR3 is 14 residues long. Germline loops: CDR1 MNHNS, CDR2 SASEGT. The sample is drawn from a study of blood T cells in healthy people across ages. Study overall: When template switching was applied, about one barcoded beta molecule was captured per two T cells.

Overall study findings and caveats: Unknown CMV status may confound age-related changes in expanded clones.

The chain links TRBV6-1 to TRBJ1-1; a weak D match, TRBD1 (5 bases). The material sequenced was blood. This TCR was sampled from a woman aged 25 to 39 in good health. CDR3 DNA: TGTGCCAGCAGTGTTCAGGGAGGATACACTGAAGCTTTCTTT. Its translation: CASSVQGGYTEAFF.